The text below deals with one T cell receptor beta chain. Sorting from PBMCs produced CD4+ and CD8+ T cells. These data belong to a study of CD8+ T cells in alopecia areata. The CDR3 sequence is 12 residues long. Germline V lookup: CDR1 SQVTM, CDR2 ANQGSEA. V dropped 6 bases and J dropped 8 bases, with 16 bases sitting between them. RNA was extracted and reverse transcribed into cDNA as the sequencing template. Assay used: immunoSEQ multiplex PCR; TCRdb lists only in-frame clones, some missing. The data hold around 190,000 clones, with 56% observed a single time. The receptor's source is a human donor in good health. Source material: CD8+ T cells sorted from blood. This chain connects TRBV29-1 to TRBJ1-2, with D possibly TRBD1 on 5 matching bases. The CDR3 loop is CSVATGQGGYTF. In DNA form, the CDR3 reads TGCAGCGTCGCCACAGGCCAAGGGGGCTACACCTTC.